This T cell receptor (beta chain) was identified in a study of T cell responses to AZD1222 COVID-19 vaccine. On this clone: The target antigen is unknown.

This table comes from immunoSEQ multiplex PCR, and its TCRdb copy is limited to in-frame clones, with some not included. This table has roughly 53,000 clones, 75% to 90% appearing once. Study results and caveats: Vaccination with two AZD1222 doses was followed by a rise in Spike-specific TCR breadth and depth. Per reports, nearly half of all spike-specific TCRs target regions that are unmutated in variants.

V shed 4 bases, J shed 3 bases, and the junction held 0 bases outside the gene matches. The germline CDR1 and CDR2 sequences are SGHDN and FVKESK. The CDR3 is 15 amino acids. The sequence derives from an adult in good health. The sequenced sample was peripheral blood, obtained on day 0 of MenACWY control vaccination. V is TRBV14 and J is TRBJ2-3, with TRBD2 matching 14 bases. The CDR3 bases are TGTGCCAGCAGCCGGACTAGCGGGAGGACAGATACGCAGTATTTT. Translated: CASSRTSGRTDTQYF. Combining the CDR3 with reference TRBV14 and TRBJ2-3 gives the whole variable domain EAGVTQFPSHSVIEKGQTVTLRCDPISGHDNLYWYRRVMGKEIKFLLHFVKESKQDESGMPNNRFLAERTGGTYSTLKVQPAELEDSGVYFCASSRTSGRTDTQYFGPGTRLTVL.